The present TCR beta chain was sequenced within a study of shared clonotypes between healthy human individuals. CDR3 length: 12 amino acids. Trimming shortened V by 4 bases and J by 3 bases, and 7 bases separated the two germline ends. Germline V gene lookup returns CDR1 SGHDT and CDR2 YYEEEE. This clone was counted only a few times. No antigen is known for it. Template for every sorted-subset replicate PCR totaled around 210 ng DNA, about 30,000 T cell genomes. Assay used: immunoSEQ multiplex PCR; TCRdb lists only in-frame clones, some missing. This table holds 450,000 to 700,000 clones, 95% found once. Findings and caveats of the study: The naive CD4 repertoires of several donors were compared, and approximately 5.3% of clonotypes were shared. Naive subsets generally had larger estimated richness than memory subsets.

CD45RO negativity and positive selection for CCR7 defined naive CD8 cells, a population that excluded terminally differentiated effector memory CD45RA+ cells. The receptor's source is a woman aged 30 to 39 in good health. The V and J genes are TRBV5-6 and TRBJ1-2; D gene ambiguous. The sample consisted of naive CD8+ T cells sorted from blood. CDR3 amino acids: CASSRVDYGYTF. Here the CDR3 DNA reads TGTGCCAGCAGCCGCGTCGACTATGGCTACACCTTC.